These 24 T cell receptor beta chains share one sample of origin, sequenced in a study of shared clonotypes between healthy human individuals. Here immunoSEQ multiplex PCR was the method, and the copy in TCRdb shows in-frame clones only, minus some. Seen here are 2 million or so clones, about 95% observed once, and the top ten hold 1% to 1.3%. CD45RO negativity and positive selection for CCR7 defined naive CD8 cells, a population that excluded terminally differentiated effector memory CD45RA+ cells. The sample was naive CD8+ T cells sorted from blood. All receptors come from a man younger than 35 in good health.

The CDR3 bases are TGTGCCAGCAGTTACCAGCAGACAGGGCCCAATTCACCCCTCCACTTT. Translation gives CASSYQQTGPNSPLHF. This chain uses TRBV6-6 with TRBJ1-6; 7 bases agree with TRBD1. Looked up from germline, CDR1 is MNHNY and CDR2 is SVGAGI (reference sequence). The CDR3 has 16 amino acids. Losses at the gene ends were 2 bases for V and 7 bases for J; bases not matched to a gene: 8.

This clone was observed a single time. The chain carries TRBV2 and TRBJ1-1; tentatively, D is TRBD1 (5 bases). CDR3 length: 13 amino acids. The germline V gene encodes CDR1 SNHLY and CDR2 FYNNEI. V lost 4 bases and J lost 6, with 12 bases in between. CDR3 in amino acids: CASSVGAAAEAFF. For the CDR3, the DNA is TGTGCCAGCAGTGTAGGGGCCGCCGCTGAAGCTTTCTTT.

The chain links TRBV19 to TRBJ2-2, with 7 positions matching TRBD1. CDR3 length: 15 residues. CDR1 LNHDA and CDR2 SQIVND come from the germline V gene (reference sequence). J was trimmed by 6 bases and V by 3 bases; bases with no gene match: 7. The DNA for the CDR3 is TGTGCCAGTAGTATGCTGGTGCAGGGGGCCGGGGAGCTGTTTTTT. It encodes CASSMLVQGAGELFF.

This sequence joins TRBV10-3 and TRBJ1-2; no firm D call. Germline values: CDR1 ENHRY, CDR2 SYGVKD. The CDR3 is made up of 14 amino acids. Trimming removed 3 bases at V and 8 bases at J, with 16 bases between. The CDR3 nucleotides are TGTGCCATCAGTGAATTGGGAGACCGGGAGGGCTACACCTTC. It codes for CAISELGDREGYTF.

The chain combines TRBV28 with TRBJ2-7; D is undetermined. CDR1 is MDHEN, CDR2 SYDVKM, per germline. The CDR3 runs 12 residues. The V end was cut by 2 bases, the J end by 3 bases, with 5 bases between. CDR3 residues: CASSLPNYEQYF. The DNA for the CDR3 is TGTGCCAGCAGTTTACCAAACTACGAGCAGTACTTC.

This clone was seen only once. CDR3 sequence reads: CASSLRTGGTGELFF. The CDR3, as DNA: TGTGCCAGCAGCTTACGGACAGGGGGTACCGGGGAGCTGTTTTTT. The rearrangement uses TRBV9 and TRBJ2-2; 10 bases agree with TRBD1. Trimming took 4 bases from V and 5 from J; bases not matched to a gene: 5. In germline, CDR1 is SGDLS, CDR2 YYNGEE. CDR3 length: 15 residues.

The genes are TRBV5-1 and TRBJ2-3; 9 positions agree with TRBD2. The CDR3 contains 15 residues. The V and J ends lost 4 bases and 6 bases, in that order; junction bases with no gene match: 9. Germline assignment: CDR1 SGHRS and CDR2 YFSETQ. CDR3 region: CASSASGAGLDTQYF. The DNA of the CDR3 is TGCGCCAGCAGCGCTAGCGGGGCTGGTTTGGATACGCAGTATTTT. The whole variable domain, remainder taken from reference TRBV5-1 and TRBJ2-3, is KAGVTQTPRYLIKTRGQQVTLSCSPISGHRSVSWYQQTPGQGLQFLFEYFSETQRNKGNFPGRFSGRQFSNSRSEMNVSTLELGDSALYLCASSASGAGLDTQYFGPGTRLTVL.

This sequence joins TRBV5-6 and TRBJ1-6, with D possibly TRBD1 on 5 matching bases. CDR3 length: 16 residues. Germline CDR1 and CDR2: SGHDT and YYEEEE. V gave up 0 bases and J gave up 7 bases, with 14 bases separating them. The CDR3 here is CASSLEQALVNSPLHF. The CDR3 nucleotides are TGTGCCAGCAGCTTGGAACAGGCCCTTGTGAATTCACCCCTCCACTTT.

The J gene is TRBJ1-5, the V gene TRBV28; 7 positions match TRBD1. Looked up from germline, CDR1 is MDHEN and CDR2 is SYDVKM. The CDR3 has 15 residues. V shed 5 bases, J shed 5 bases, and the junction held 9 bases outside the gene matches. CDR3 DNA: TGTGCCAGCAGTCCCCCTAGACAGGGAGATCAGCCCCAGCATTTT. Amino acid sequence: CASSPPRQGDQPQHF.

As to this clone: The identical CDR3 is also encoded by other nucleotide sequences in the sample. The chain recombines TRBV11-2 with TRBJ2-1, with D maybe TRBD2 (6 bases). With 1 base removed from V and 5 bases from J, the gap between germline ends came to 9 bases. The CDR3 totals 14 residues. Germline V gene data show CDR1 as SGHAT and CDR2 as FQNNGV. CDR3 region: CASSLAGVHNEQFF. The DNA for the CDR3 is TGTGCCAGCAGCTTAGCGGGGGTCCACAATGAGCAGTTCTTC.

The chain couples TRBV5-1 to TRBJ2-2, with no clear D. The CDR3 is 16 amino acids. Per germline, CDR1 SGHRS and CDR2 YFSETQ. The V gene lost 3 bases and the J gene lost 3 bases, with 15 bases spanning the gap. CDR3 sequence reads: CASSWRSASYTGELFF. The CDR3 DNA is TGCGCCAGCAGCTGGAGATCGGCAAGTTACACCGGGGAGCTGTTTTTT.

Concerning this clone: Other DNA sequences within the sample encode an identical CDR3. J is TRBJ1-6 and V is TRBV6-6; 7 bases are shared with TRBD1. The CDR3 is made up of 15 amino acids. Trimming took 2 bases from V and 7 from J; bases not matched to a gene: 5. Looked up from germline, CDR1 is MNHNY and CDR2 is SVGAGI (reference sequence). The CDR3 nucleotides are TGTGCCAGCAGTTACCAGGGGGGTGGGAATTCACCCCTCCACTTT. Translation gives CASSYQGGGNSPLHF.

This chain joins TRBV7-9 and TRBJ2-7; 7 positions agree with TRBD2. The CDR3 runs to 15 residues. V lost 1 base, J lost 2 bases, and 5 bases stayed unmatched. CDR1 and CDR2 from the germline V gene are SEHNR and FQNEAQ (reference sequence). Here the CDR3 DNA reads TGTGCCAGCAGCTTAGGTGGGACTACAACCTACGAGCAGTACTTC. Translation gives CASSLGGTTTYEQYF.

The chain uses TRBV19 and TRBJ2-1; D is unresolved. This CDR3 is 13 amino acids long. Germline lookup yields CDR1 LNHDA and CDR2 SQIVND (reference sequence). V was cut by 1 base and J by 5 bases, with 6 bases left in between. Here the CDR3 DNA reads TGTGCCAGTAGTATAGGGTCTGACAATGAGCAGTTCTTC. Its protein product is CASSIGSDNEQFF.

The CDR3 nucleotides are TGTGCCAGCGCCGATATTGAGCAGTTCTTC. Encoded protein: CASADIEQFF. This chain uses TRBV7-9 with TRBJ2-1; D is unresolved. The CDR3 has 10 residues. The germline V gene has CDR1 SEHNR and CDR2 FQNEAQ (reference sequence). The V and J ends lost 8 bases and 9 bases respectively, with 8 bases between them.

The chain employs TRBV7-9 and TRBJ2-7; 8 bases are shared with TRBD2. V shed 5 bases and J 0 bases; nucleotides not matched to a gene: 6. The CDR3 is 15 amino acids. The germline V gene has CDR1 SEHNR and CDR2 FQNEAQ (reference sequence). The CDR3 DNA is TGTGCCAGCAGCAGCCAGCGGGGGCGCTCCTACGAGCAGTACTTC. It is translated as CASSSQRGRSYEQYF. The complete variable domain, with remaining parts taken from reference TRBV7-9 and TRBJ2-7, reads DTGVSQNPRHKITKRGQNVTFRCDPISEHNRLYWYRQTLGQGPEFLTYFQNEAQLEKSRLLSDRFSAERPKGSFSTLEIQRTEQGDSAMYLCASSSQRGRSYEQYFGPGTRLTVT.

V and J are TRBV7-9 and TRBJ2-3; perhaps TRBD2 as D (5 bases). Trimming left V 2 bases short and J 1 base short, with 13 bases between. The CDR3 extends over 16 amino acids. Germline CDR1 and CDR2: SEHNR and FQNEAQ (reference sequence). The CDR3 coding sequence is TGTGCCAGCAGCTTAATCGGTAGCGCAGGCACAGATACGCAGTATTTT. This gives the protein CASSLIGSAGTDTQYF.

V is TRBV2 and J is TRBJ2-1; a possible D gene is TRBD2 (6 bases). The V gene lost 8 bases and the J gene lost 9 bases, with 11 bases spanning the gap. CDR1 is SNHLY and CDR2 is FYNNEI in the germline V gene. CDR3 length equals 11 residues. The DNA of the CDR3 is TGTGCCAGCCGGTCTAGCGTTGAGCAGTTCTTC. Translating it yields CASRSSVEQFF.

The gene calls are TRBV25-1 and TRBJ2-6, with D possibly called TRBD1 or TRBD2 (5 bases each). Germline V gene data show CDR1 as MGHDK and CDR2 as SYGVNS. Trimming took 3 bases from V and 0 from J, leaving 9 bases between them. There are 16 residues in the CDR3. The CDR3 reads CASSDVGGSGANVLTF. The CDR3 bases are TGTGCCAGCAGTGATGTTGGGGGCTCTGGGGCCAACGTCCTGACTTTC.

CDR3 in amino acids: CAIQSGSSQETQYF. The CDR3 DNA follows: TGTGCCATCCAGAGCGGGAGTTCCCAAGAGACCCAGTACTTC. V usage is TRBV10-3 and J usage is TRBJ2-5; TRBD2 aligns across 8 bases. With V trimmed by 8 bases and J by 1 base, 6 bases remained unmatched. The length of the CDR3 is 14 residues. The germline V gene encodes CDR1 ENHRY and CDR2 SYGVKD.

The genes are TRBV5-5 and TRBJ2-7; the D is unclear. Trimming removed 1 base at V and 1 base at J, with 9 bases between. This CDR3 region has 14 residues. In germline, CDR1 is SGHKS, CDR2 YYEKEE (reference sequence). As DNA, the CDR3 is TGTGCCAGCAGCTTGTCACCCGAGTCCTACGAGCAGTACTTC. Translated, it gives CASSLSPESYEQYF.

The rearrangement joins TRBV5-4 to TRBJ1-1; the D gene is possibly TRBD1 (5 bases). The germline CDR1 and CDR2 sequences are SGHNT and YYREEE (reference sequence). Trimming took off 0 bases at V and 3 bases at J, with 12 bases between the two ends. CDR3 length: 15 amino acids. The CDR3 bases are TGTGCCAGCAGCTTGGACGGGGCTCAGGACACTGAAGCTTTCTTT. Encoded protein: CASSLDGAQDTEAFF.

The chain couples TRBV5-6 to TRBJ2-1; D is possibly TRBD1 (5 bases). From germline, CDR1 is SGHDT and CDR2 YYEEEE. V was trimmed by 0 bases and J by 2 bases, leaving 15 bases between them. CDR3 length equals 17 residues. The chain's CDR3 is CASSLELLQVPYNEQFF. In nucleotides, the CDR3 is TGTGCCAGCAGCTTGGAATTACTACAGGTCCCCTACAATGAGCAGTTCTTC.

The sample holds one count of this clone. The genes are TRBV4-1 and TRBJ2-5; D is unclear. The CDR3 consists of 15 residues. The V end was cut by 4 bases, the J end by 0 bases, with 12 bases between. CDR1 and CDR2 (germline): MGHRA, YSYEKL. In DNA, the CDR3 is TGCGCCAGCAGCCCCGTTGATTCGTACCAAGAGACCCAGTACTTC. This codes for CASSPVDSYQETQYF.